The 3 T cell receptor beta chains given below trace back to one sample, sequenced in a study of blood T cell repertoires in COVID-19. The table came from immunoSEQ multiplex PCR; TCRdb's copy has only in-frame clones and leaves some out. The sample lists roughly 250,000 clones; approximately 83% were seen once. Sequencing was carried out using PBMCs or T cells enriched from blood (not recorded which). All receptors derive from a woman in her 40s with acute COVID-19.

The chain has TRBV28 and TRBJ1-2, with D hard to call. The germline gives CDR1 MDHEN, CDR2 SYDVKM. V was trimmed by 4 bases and J by 0 bases, leaving 9 bases between them. This CDR3 has 14 amino acids. The DNA of the CDR3 is TGTGCCAGCAGTTCGCCGCTAACTAACTATGGCTACACCTTC. Translated, it gives CASSSPLTNYGYTF.

This chain links TRBV9 with TRBJ2-2, with 9 bases matching TRBD2. The V gene's germline CDR1 is SGDLS and CDR2 YYNGEE. The CDR3 is made up of 15 amino acids. V shed 4 bases, J shed 7 bases, and the junction held 8 bases outside the gene matches. The chain's CDR3 is CASSTSTSGLGELFF. The DNA for the CDR3 is TGTGCCAGCAGCACCTCGACTAGCGGCCTCGGGGAGCTGTTTTTT. The variable domain in full, with the rest retrieved from reference TRBV9 and TRBJ2-2, is DSGVTQTPKHLITATGQRVTLRCSPRSGDLSVYWYQQSLDQGLQFLIQYYNGEERAKGNILERFSAQQFPDLHSELNLSSLELGDSALYFCASSTSTSGLGELFFGEGSRLTVL.

A single count supports this clone. This rearrangement joins TRBV9 to TRBJ1-5; tentatively, D is TRBD1 (6 bases). V was pared by 4 bases and J by 1 base, with 12 bases between. The CDR3 spans 15 residues. Germline CDR1 is SGDLS and CDR2 is YYNGEE. The CDR3 here is CASSLGTLSNQPQHF. The CDR3 DNA reads as TGTGCCAGCAGCCTCGGGACATTAAGCAATCAGCCCCAGCATTTT.